A selection of T cell receptor beta chains follows, all from one sample in a study of tumor-infiltrating lymphocytes in primary liver carcinoma. Via MiXCR, TCRdb re-called the multiplex PCR reads, giving one row per CDR3 protein. The sample lists nearly 200,000 distinct CDR3 sequences, roughly two thirds seen once, with 7% to 8.5% in the top ten. Sequenced input: peripheral blood. Receptors originate from a woman in her sixties or seventies with primary liver carcinoma and hepatitis B virus infection. The CDR3 runs from the conserved cysteine through the conserved F or W. The D gene is left open where the match is weak. The listing skips clone size in some rows; elsewhere it reads once, few, many or a size class.

D gene: NA; J gene: TRBJ2-4; clone size: once; V gene: TRBV28; CDR3 DNA: TGTGCCAGCAGTTTAATCGCGACCAAAAACATTCAGTACTTC; CDR3 protein: CASSLIATKNIQYF
D gene: NA; J gene: TRBJ2-3; clone size: NA; V gene: TRBV11-1; CDR3 DNA: TGTGCCAGCAGCTTAGAAGGGAGCAATCAACCCCAGTATTTT; CDR3 protein: CASSLEGSNQPQYF
D gene: NA; J gene: TRBJ1-5; clone size: few; V gene: TRBV28; CDR3 DNA: TGTGCCAGCAGTTTATTGAACAGCAGGGCCCAGCATTTT; CDR3 protein: CASSLLNSRAQHF
D gene: NA; J gene: TRBJ2-3; clone size: NA; V gene: TRBV5-8; CDR3 DNA: TGTGCCAGCAGCTCAGGACAGTTACCCACAGATACGCAGTATTTT; CDR3 protein: CASSSGQLPTDTQYF
D gene: NA; J gene: TRBJ2-2; clone size: NA; V gene: TRBV5-4; CDR3 DNA: TGTGCCAGCACCCAGGGACGGTCGAACACCGGGGAGCTGTTTTTT; CDR3 protein: CASTQGRSNTGELFF
D gene: TRBD1; J gene: TRBJ1-5; clone size: NA; V gene: TRBV28; CDR3 DNA: TGTGCCAGCAGTTTACAGACAGGGAGTAATCAGCCCCAGCATTTT; CDR3 protein: CASSLQTGSNQPQHF
D gene: TRBD1; J gene: TRBJ1-5; clone size: NA; V gene: TRBV11-2; CDR3 DNA: TGTGCCAGTAACCTGGACAGGGAGGTAGATACGCAGCATTTT; CDR3 protein: CASNLDREVDTQHF
D gene: TRBD1; J gene: TRBJ2-1; clone size: NA; V gene: TRBV4-1; CDR3 DNA: TGCGCCAGCAGAATGGGACAGGGTGAAGGGTATACTGAGCAGTTCTTC; CDR3 protein: CASRMGQGEGYTEQFF
D gene: TRBD1; J gene: TRBJ1-2; clone size: many; V gene: TRBV11-2; CDR3 DNA: TGTGCCAGCAGCTTAGGACAGGGGTCTAACTATGGCTACACCTTC; CDR3 protein: CASSLGQGSNYGYTF
D gene: TRBD1; J gene: TRBJ2-5; clone size: once; V gene: TRBV6-5; CDR3 DNA: TGTGCCAGCAGCTCCACGGGGACAGGGTTGGAGGAGATCCAGTACTTC; CDR3 protein: CASSSTGTGLEEIQYF
D gene: TRBD2; J gene: TRBJ2-3; clone size: NA; V gene: TRBV6-1; CDR3 DNA: TGTGCCAACAGTGGGACTAGCGAGGTAGATACGCAGTATTTT; CDR3 protein: CANSGTSEVDTQYF
D gene: NA; J gene: TRBJ1-5; clone size: NA; V gene: TRBV7-8; CDR3 DNA: TGTGCCAGCAGCTTAGCTATGAGCAATCAGCCCCAGCATTTT; CDR3 protein: CASSLAMSNQPQHF
D gene: NA; J gene: TRBJ2-2; clone size: NA; V gene: TRBV11-1; CDR3 DNA: TGTGCCAGCAGCTTAGCGGGGGGCAGCTTGACCGGGGAGCTGTTTTTT; CDR3 protein: CASSLAGGSLTGELFF
D gene: NA; J gene: TRBJ1-2; clone size: few; V gene: TRBV6-5; CDR3 DNA: TGTGCCAGCAGTTTTACGGGACCGCCCTCTGGCTACATCTTC; CDR3 protein: CASSFTGPPSGYIF
D gene: TRBD1; J gene: TRBJ1-1; clone size: many; V gene: TRBV4-2; CDR3 DNA: TGTGCCAGCAGCCAGCGACAGGGGACGTTGACTGAAGCTTTCTTT; CDR3 protein: CASSQRQGTLTEAFF
D gene: NA; J gene: TRBJ2-5; clone size: NA; V gene: TRBV11-2; CDR3 DNA: TGTGCCAGCATCTTGGGAATGGGTTATCCAGGGGAGACCCAGTACTTC; CDR3 protein: CASILGMGYPGETQYF
D gene: NA; J gene: TRBJ2-5; clone size: NA; V gene: TRBV21-1; CDR3 DNA: TGTGCCAGCCCGAGGCGGGGGCCTCGGGACCAGTACTTC; CDR3 protein: CASPRRGPRDQYF
D gene: TRBD2; J gene: TRBJ2-3; clone size: many; V gene: TRBV29-1; CDR3 DNA: TGCAGCGTACCCACTAGCGGGAGGAGCACAGATACGCAGTATTTT; CDR3 protein: CSVPTSGRSTDTQYF
D gene: TRBD2; J gene: TRBJ2-3; clone size: NA; V gene: TRBV6-1; CDR3 DNA: TGTGCCAGCAGTAGACTAGCGGGAGCAGATACGCAGTATTTT; CDR3 protein: CASSRLAGADTQYF
D gene: TRBD2; J gene: TRBJ2-1; clone size: NA; V gene: TRBV12-3/TRBV12-4; CDR3 DNA: TGTGCCAGCAGTTTAAGCGGGGTCACCAATGAGCAGTTCTTC; CDR3 protein: CASSLSGVTNEQFF
D gene: NA; J gene: TRBJ2-3; clone size: NA; V gene: TRBV28; CDR3 DNA: TGTGCCAGCGGCCTGGGACTTCTTACAGATACGCAGTATTTT; CDR3 protein: CASGLGLLTDTQYF
D gene: NA; J gene: TRBJ1-6; clone size: NA; V gene: TRBV6-1; CDR3 DNA: TGTGCCAGCACTGAAGAGACTGAAAATTCATCCCTCCACTTT; CDR3 protein: CASTEETENSSLHF
D gene: TRBD1; J gene: TRBJ1-5; clone size: once; V gene: TRBV28; CDR3 DNA: TGTACCAGCGAGACAGGGGCCAAGGATCAGCCCCAGCATTTT; CDR3 protein: CTSETGAKDQPQHF
D gene: TRBD1; J gene: TRBJ2-6; clone size: NA; V gene: TRBV6-2/TRBV6-3; CDR3 DNA: TGTGCCAGCAAGGCCCGAGCTGAGACAGGGGGGCCTGGGGCCAACGTCCTGACTTTC; CDR3 protein: CASKARAETGGPGANVLTF
D gene: NA; J gene: TRBJ1-3; clone size: many; V gene: TRBV6-6; CDR3 DNA: TGTGCCAGCAGGTTTCAGGGAGTTTACTCTGGAAACACCATATATTTT; CDR3 protein: CASRFQGVYSGNTIYF
D gene: NA; J gene: TRBJ2-2; clone size: NA; V gene: TRBV6-1; CDR3 DNA: TGTGCCACCCCCTGGGGGACAACGAACACCGGGGAGCTGTTTTTT; CDR3 protein: CATPWGTTNTGELFF
D gene: NA; J gene: TRBJ2-1; clone size: few; V gene: TRBV28; CDR3 DNA: TGTGCCAGCAGTACCCGGACGGCCGCCTACAATGAGCAGTTCTTC; CDR3 protein: CASSTRTAAYNEQFF
D gene: TRBD2; J gene: TRBJ2-2; clone size: NA; V gene: TRBV11-2; CDR3 DNA: TGTGCCAGCAACTGGGGCGGGAGATCCCTTGCCGGGGAGCTGTTTTTT; CDR3 protein: CASNWGGRSLAGELFF
D gene: NA; J gene: TRBJ2-6; clone size: once; V gene: TRBV11-3; CDR3 DNA: TGTGTCAGCAGTACTGGAGGGGCGGGTGGGGCCAACGTCCTGACTTTC; CDR3 protein: CVSSTGGAGGANVLTF
D gene: TRBD2; J gene: TRBJ2-1; clone size: NA; V gene: TRBV5-1; CDR3 DNA: TGCGCCGGCAGCCCGGGGACTAGCGGGGATAATGAGCAGTTCTTC; CDR3 protein: CAGSPGTSGDNEQFF
D gene: TRBD1; J gene: TRBJ2-7; clone size: many; V gene: TRBV10-3; CDR3 DNA: TGTGCCATCAGTGACACTGGACAGGGGAAGGACGAGCAGTACTTC; CDR3 protein: CAISDTGQGKDEQYF
D gene: TRBD2; J gene: TRBJ2-5; clone size: many; V gene: TRBV4-2; CDR3 DNA: TGTGCCAGCAGCCAAGGGCTAGCGGGGCCGTACCAAGAGACCCAGTACTTC; CDR3 protein: CASSQGLAGPYQETQYF
D gene: TRBD2; J gene: TRBJ2-1; clone size: few; V gene: TRBV6-6; CDR3 DNA: TGTGCCAGCAGTCCGGGACTAGCGGGACCGGGTGGCTACAATGAGCAGTTCTTC; CDR3 protein: CASSPGLAGPGGYNEQFF
D gene: NA; J gene: TRBJ2-1; clone size: NA; V gene: TRBV11-2; CDR3 DNA: TGTGCCAGCAGCTTGTGGCGTAGCTTCAATGAGCAGTTCTTC; CDR3 protein: CASSLWRSFNEQFF
D gene: NA; J gene: TRBJ1-2; clone size: NA; V gene: TRBV6-1; CDR3 DNA: TGTGCCGGCAGTCGCTCGTACAGTAACTATGGCTACACCTTC; CDR3 protein: CAGSRSYSNYGYTF
D gene: NA; J gene: TRBJ1-5; clone size: NA; V gene: TRBV12-3/TRBV12-4; CDR3 DNA: TGTGCCAGCAGTTTTGACAAAAATCAGCCCCAGCATTTT; CDR3 protein: CASSFDKNQPQHF
D gene: TRBD1; J gene: TRBJ2-2; clone size: many; V gene: TRBV6-2/TRBV6-3; CDR3 DNA: TGTGCCAGCAGTTTCCACAGGGGCACCGGGGAGCTGTTTTTT; CDR3 protein: CASSFHRGTGELFF
D gene: TRBD1; J gene: TRBJ2-7; clone size: NA; V gene: TRBV28; CDR3 DNA: TGTGCCAGCAGTTTAAATGGGGACAGGGTGCTCTACGAGCGGTACTTC; CDR3 protein: CASSLNGDRVLYERYF
D gene: NA; J gene: TRBJ1-2; clone size: few; V gene: TRBV1; CDR3 DNA: TGCACCAGCAGCCAAGAAGCCCCCCGAGGTTGGTCATGGTATAACTATGGCTACACCTTC; CDR3 protein: CTSSQEAPRGWSWYNYGYTF
D gene: NA; J gene: TRBJ2-5; clone size: NA; V gene: TRBV5-1; CDR3 DNA: TGCGCCAGCAGCTTGTGGAGGATTCGGGAGACCCAGTACTTC; CDR3 protein: CASSLWRIRETQYF
D gene: NA; J gene: TRBJ2-3; clone size: NA; V gene: TRBV11-2; CDR3 DNA: TGTGCCATCAGCTTAGGCCCCTCCGGCACAGGTACGCAATATTTT; CDR3 protein: CAISLGPSGTGTQYF
D gene: NA; J gene: TRBJ1-5; clone size: NA; V gene: TRBV11-2; CDR3 DNA: TGTGCCAGCAGCTTAGGGACAGACTATATCAATCAGCCCCAGCATTTT; CDR3 protein: CASSLGTDYINQPQHF
D gene: NA; J gene: TRBJ2-7; clone size: few; V gene: TRBV18; CDR3 DNA: TGTGCCAGCTCACCAAGCCTAGTCTACGAGCAGTACTTC; CDR3 protein: CASSPSLVYEQYF
D gene: NA; J gene: TRBJ2-5; clone size: few; V gene: TRBV11-1; CDR3 DNA: TGTGCCAGCAACTTAGGATTGGACGCCTCACTTGAGACCCAGTACTTC; CDR3 protein: CASNLGLDASLETQYF
D gene: NA; J gene: TRBJ2-7; clone size: NA; V gene: TRBV12-3/TRBV12-4; CDR3 DNA: TGTGCCAGCAGTTTCAGCTCAATGCGCGAGCAGTACTTC; CDR3 protein: CASSFSSMREQYF
D gene: NA; J gene: TRBJ1-1; clone size: many; V gene: TRBV30; CDR3 DNA: TGTGCCTGGAGTGTGAGGGACGAGGCTTTCTTT; CDR3 protein: CAWSVRDEAFF
D gene: NA; J gene: TRBJ1-1; clone size: NA; V gene: TRBV6-5; CDR3 DNA: TGTGCCAGCAGTTACGGGACGGCACGGCCGAACACTGAAGCTTTCTTT; CDR3 protein: CASSYGTARPNTEAFF
D gene: NA; J gene: TRBJ2-2; clone size: once; V gene: TRBV11-2; CDR3 DNA: TGTACCAGCAGCTTATTTGGGGGAAACACCGTGGAGCTGTTTTTT; CDR3 protein: CTSSLFGGNTVELFF
D gene: TRBD1; J gene: TRBJ2-7; clone size: many; V gene: TRBV6-6; CDR3 DNA: TGTGCCAGCAAATACTTAGGGACAGGGGCCTACGAGCAGTACTTC; CDR3 protein: CASKYLGTGAYEQYF
D gene: NA; J gene: TRBJ2-4; clone size: many; V gene: TRBV11-2; CDR3 DNA: TGTGCCAGCAGCCCCCACGGGGAGCCAACGGCCAAAAACATTCAGTACTTC; CDR3 protein: CASSPHGEPTAKNIQYF
D gene: NA; J gene: TRBJ1-3; clone size: many; V gene: TRBV12-3/TRBV12-4; CDR3 DNA: TGTGCCAGCAGGTATACAGGGATCAGAGACACCATATATTTT; CDR3 protein: CASRYTGIRDTIYF
D gene: NA; J gene: TRBJ2-1; clone size: many; V gene: TRBV6-1; CDR3 DNA: TGTGCCAGCAGTGAACAGGGGAGCTCCTACAATGAGCAGTTCTTC; CDR3 protein: CASSEQGSSYNEQFF
D gene: NA; J gene: TRBJ1-1; clone size: NA; V gene: TRBV30; CDR3 DNA: TGTGCCTGGAGTCCCCCCTCTGCAGTAGACACTGAAGCTTTCTTT; CDR3 protein: CAWSPPSAVDTEAFF